A single sample gave rise to the 21 T cell receptor beta chains below, sequenced in a study of PD-1 blockade in mismatch repair-deficient tumors. Generated by immunoSEQ multiplex PCR, the TCRdb table keeps only in-frame clones and is missing some. The sample lists around 120,000 clones; about nine tenths were seen once. The sample consisted of peripheral blood, taken approximately 69 weeks after starting pembrolizumab. These receptor sequences come from an adult with mismatch repair-deficient cancer.

This clone was observed a few times. The rearrangement joins TRBV2 to TRBJ2-7; tentatively, D is TRBD2 (6 bases). The germline CDR1 and CDR2 sequences are SNHLY and FYNNEI. The CDR3 has 14 amino acids. V was shortened by 7 bases and J by 0 bases, with 13 bases between the two germline ends. Here the CDR3 DNA reads TGTGCCAGCAATTCCCAGCGGGCCTCCTACGAGCAGTACTTC. This encodes CASNSQRASYEQYF.

This clone was seen only once. V gene TRBV27 combines with J gene TRBJ2-2; the match to TRBD2 covers 7 bases. V lost 3 bases, J lost 8 bases, and 6 bases stayed unmatched. Germline CDR1 reads MNHEY; CDR2 reads SMNVEV (reference sequence). The CDR3 covers 14 residues. CDR3 sequence reads: CASSFTSAQGELFF. CDR3 nucleotide sequence: TGTGCCAGCAGTTTTACTAGCGCCCAGGGGGAGCTGTTTTTT.

In this sample, this clone turned up once. The chain links TRBV19 to TRBJ2-1; D might be TRBD1 (7 bases). Germline CDR1 LNHDA, CDR2 SQIVND (reference sequence). The CDR3 covers 17 residues. V lost 5 bases to trimming and J lost 3 bases, with 20 bases between them. CDR3 region: CASSPQEGALFYNEQFF. CDR3 nucleotides: TGTGCCAGTAGTCCCCAGGAGGGGGCCCTTTTCTACAATGAGCAGTTCTTC.

The rearrangement links TRBV28 to TRBJ2-7; 13 bases match TRBD2. V lost 5 bases to trimming and J lost 4 bases; unmatched junction nucleotides: 17. This CDR3 is 19 amino acids long. Germline values: CDR1 MDHEN, CDR2 SYDVKM. CDR3 amino acids: CASSPLPGLAGTRVYEQYF. CDR3 DNA: TGTGCCAGCAGTCCCCTCCCGGGACTAGCGGGAACAAGGGTTTACGAGCAGTACTTC.

This rearrangement joins TRBV30 to TRBJ1-1, with a possible D match to TRBD1 (6 bases). Trimming took 1 base from V and 1 from J, leaving 22 bases between them. This CDR3 has 18 amino acids. CDR1 and CDR2 from the germline V gene are GTSNPN and SVGIG (reference sequence). CDR3 nucleotides: TGTGCCTGGAGTGCATCGGACAGCCTCATCGGAGGGAACACTGAAGCTTTCTTT. Its translation is CAWSASDSLIGGNTEAFF.

This clone has a single count. The chain carries TRBV19 and TRBJ1-4; TRBD1 matches 9 bases. Germline values: CDR1 LNHDA, CDR2 SQIVND (reference sequence). The CDR3 is 16 residues long. V was clipped by 5 bases and J by 5 bases; unmatched bases: 9. The chain's CDR3 is CASSFWDRERNEKLFF. Written as DNA, the CDR3 is TGTGCCAGTAGTTTCTGGGACAGGGAGAGAAATGAAAAACTGTTTTTT. The full variable domain, with the rest looked up from reference TRBV19 and TRBJ1-4, is DGGITQSPKYLFRKEGQNVTLSCEQNLNHDAMYWYRQDPGQGLRLIYYSQIVNDFQKGDIAEGYSVSREKKESFPLTVTSAQKNPTAFYLCASSFWDRERNEKLFFGSGTQLSVL.

This sequence joins TRBV28 and TRBJ1-5; D is uncertain. The ends were cut back, 2 bases at V and 2 bases at J, with 10 bases in the middle. CDR1 and CDR2 from the germline V gene are MDHEN and SYDVKM. CDR3 length: 15 residues. As DNA, the CDR3 is TGTGCCAGCAGTTTAGTCGGGGTGGGCAATCAGCCCCAGCATTTT. Residues: CASSLVGVGNQPQHF. The whole variable domain, filled in from reference TRBV28 and TRBJ1-5, reads DVKVTQSSRYLVKRTGEKVFLECVQDMDHENMFWYRQDPGLGLRLIYFSYDVKMKEKGDIPEGYSVSREKKERFSLILESASTNQTSMYLCASSLVGVGNQPQHFGDGTRLSIL.

The chain is built from TRBV7-8 and TRBJ2-5, with D possibly being TRBD1 (6 bases). CDR3 length: 18 amino acids. The germline V gene has CDR1 SGHVS and CDR2 FQNEAQ. Trimming stripped 4 bases from V and 0 bases from J, with 21 bases between. The CDR3 sequence is CASSSPLRGISYQETQYF. CDR3 sequence (DNA): TGTGCCAGCAGCTCCCCTCTGAGGGGGATTTCGTACCAAGAGACCCAGTACTTC.

This clone showed up just once. V and J are TRBV7-2 and TRBJ2-1; D is unclear. Trimming shortened V by 1 base and J by 13 bases, and 5 bases separated the two germline ends. Germline V gene data show CDR1 as SGHTA and CDR2 as FQGNSA. This CDR3 contains 10 residues. The CDR3 protein is CASSLVTQFF. The CDR3 DNA is TGTGCCAGCAGCTTAGTTACCCAGTTCTTC.

This clone came up once. The chain combines TRBV29-1 with TRBJ2-7, with D perhaps TRBD1 (8 bases). V gave up 4 bases and J gave up 7 bases, with 14 bases separating them. The V gene's germline CDR1 is SQVTM and CDR2 ANQGSEA. The CDR3 loop spans 12 amino acids. CDR3 sequence: CSVVQGGHEQYF. CDR3 nucleotides: TGCAGCGTTGTACAGGGGGGGCATGAGCAGTACTTC.

J is TRBJ2-2 and V is TRBV4-1, with D perhaps assigned TRBD1 or TRBD2 (6 bases each). Deletions cut 0 bases from V and 7 bases from J, with 12 bases between. The CDR3 runs to 15 residues. Germline CDR1 reads MGHRA; CDR2 reads YSYEKL. CDR3 nucleotide sequence: TGCGCCAGCAGCCAAGACGGGGGCTTGGTCGGGGAGCTGTTTTTT. Translation: CASSQDGGLVGELFF.

In DNA form, the CDR3 reads TGTGCCAGCTCACCTGGGGTAGCGGGAGCGTCGGGCGAGCAGTACTTC. Residues: CASSPGVAGASGEQYF. The chain uses TRBV18 and TRBJ2-7, with 9 positions matching TRBD2. Per the germline V gene, CDR1 is KGHSH and CDR2 is LQKENI. CDR3 size: 16 residues. The V segment lost 3 bases and the J segment 6 bases; nucleotides outside the gene matches: 12.

The chain employs TRBV6-6 and TRBJ2-1; 7 nucleotides align to TRBD2. Trimming at V came to 2 bases and at J to 8 bases, leaving 0 bases not matched to a gene. The germline V gene encodes CDR1 MNHNY and CDR2 SVGAGI (reference sequence). The CDR3 spans 12 residues. The CDR3 is CASSYGRDEQFF. The CDR3 DNA reads as TGTGCCAGCAGTTACGGGAGGGATGAGCAGTTCTTC.

This clone was seen just once. This chain connects TRBV5-4 to TRBJ2-7, with 8 bases identical to TRBD2. J lost 5 bases, V lost 5 bases, and 18 bases had no gene match. Germline assignment: CDR1 SGHNT and CDR2 YYREEE (reference sequence). There are 17 residues in the CDR3. The CDR3 DNA sequence: TGTGCCAGCAGTCGCGGGGGCAGCGGGAGAACCAGCCACGAGCAGTACTTC. Translation gives CASSRGGSGRTSHEQYF.

This sequence joins TRBV18 and TRBJ2-1; weak D call: TRBD2 (5 bases). The CDR3 runs to 12 residues. Between the trimmed V and J ends, which lost 6 bases and 10 bases, there was a span of 13 bases. Germline loops: CDR1 KGHSH, CDR2 LQKENI. The CDR3 nucleotides are TGTGCCAGCTCGGGAGCCCTTTCCGAGCAGTTCTTC. Protein: CASSGALSEQFF.

This chain links TRBV5-1 with TRBJ2-5; D remains unclear. This CDR3 region has 12 residues. The germline V gene encodes CDR1 SGHRS and CDR2 YFSETQ. The ends were cut back, 0 bases at V and 5 bases at J, with 5 bases in the middle. In DNA, the CDR3 is TGCGCCAGCAGCTTGGGGTTGGAGACCCAGTACTTC. This codes for CASSLGLETQYF.

This clone has more than one count but fewer than ten. The chain employs TRBV4-2 and TRBJ1-2; weak D call: TRBD1 (6 bases). Deletions cut 0 bases from V and 6 bases from J, with 11 bases between. CDR1 and CDR2 (germline): LGHNA, YNFKEQ. This CDR3 is built from 14 residues. The CDR3, as DNA: TGTGCCAGCAGCCAAGAAAACAGGGTGGATGGCTACACCTTC. It is translated as CASSQENRVDGYTF.

The rearrangement links TRBV4-3 to TRBJ1-1; D gene unclear. The CDR3 has 13 amino acids. CDR1 is LGHNA and CDR2 is YSLEER in the germline V gene. The V gene lost 4 bases and the J gene lost 1 base, with 7 bases spanning the gap. The CDR3 DNA follows: TGCGCCAGCAGCCTAAACAGGAACACTGAAGCTTTCTTT. Translation gives CASSLNRNTEAFF.

This chain joins TRBV10-3 and TRBJ2-7, with a possible D match to TRBD1 (5 bases). Per germline, CDR1 ENHRY and CDR2 SYGVKD. The germline V and J ends were trimmed by 3 bases and 2 bases, with 11 bases remaining between them. The CDR3 length is 14 residues. This CDR3 is CAISDPAGTYEQYF. DNA for the CDR3: TGTGCCATCAGTGATCCCGCAGGGACCTACGAGCAGTACTTC.

This chain uses TRBV27 with TRBJ2-3; weak D call: TRBD1 (7 bases). Germline values: CDR1 MNHEY, CDR2 SMNVEV (reference sequence). V was cut by 2 bases and J by 0 bases, with 18 bases left in between. The CDR3 spans 18 residues. The CDR3 sequence: CASSLGQGVRGSTDTQYF. The CDR3 DNA reads as TGTGCCAGCAGTTTAGGCCAGGGGGTTCGGGGGAGCACAGATACGCAGTATTTT.

The V gene is TRBV29-1, the J gene TRBJ1-1; maybe TRBD1 (6 bases). Germline V gene data show CDR1 as SQVTM and CDR2 as ANQGSEA. The CDR3 contains 12 residues. V was clipped by 6 bases and J by 1 base, with 9 bases between them. The CDR3 region is CSVGTSNTEAFF. The CDR3 region has the DNA TGCAGCGTCGGGACATCGAACACTGAAGCTTTCTTT.